The present T cell receptor beta chain was sequenced within a study of sequential checkpoint blockade in melanoma. As to treatment: randomized to nivolumab then ipilimumab (arm A) or the reverse (arm B). Live CD3+CD8+ CD19− CD56− cells were sorted from PBMCs. Sequenced by immunoSEQ multiplex PCR; TCRdb stores in-frame clones only, minus some. The profile shows some 18,000 clones, roughly two thirds of them singletons. V was pared by 2 bases and J by 3 bases, with 10 bases between. The CDR3 contains 14 residues. Germline V gene lookup returns CDR1 MDHEN and CDR2 SYDVKM. Sample: CD8+ T cells sorted from blood (inferred from file names), taken from a patient given nivolumab and ipilimumab in sequence. The chain couples TRBV28 to TRBJ1-1; the D gene is possibly TRBD1 (6 bases). This receptor was identified in a human donor with melanoma. The CDR3 reads CASSLIPGDTEAFF. The CDR3 nucleotides are TGTGCCAGCAGTTTAATCCCAGGGGACACTGAAGCTTTCTTT.